The 31 T cell receptor beta chains given below trace back to one sample, sequenced in a study of blood T cell repertoires in COVID-19. Assay used: immunoSEQ multiplex PCR; TCRdb lists only in-frame clones, some missing. The sample has just over 95,000 clones, about 83% seen once; the top ten hold approximately 15%. Sequenced input: peripheral blood. Receptors were obtained from a human donor in a cohort sampled during active COVID-19.

The CDR3 spells CASSRRPGQLSTGELFF. CDR3 coding DNA: TGTGCCAGCTCACGACGACCGGGACAGCTATCCACCGGGGAGCTGTTTTTT. The chain combines TRBV18 with TRBJ2-2, with TRBD1 matching over 7 bases. J was trimmed by 4 bases and V by 4 bases; bases with no gene match: 12. The germline V gene encodes CDR1 KGHSH and CDR2 LQKENI. This CDR3 contains 17 residues.

CDR3 in amino acids: CASSFSALTDTQYF. The DNA for the CDR3 is TGTGCCAGCAGTTTCTCCGCACTCACAGATACGCAGTATTTT. The chain couples TRBV28 to TRBJ2-3; no reliable D call. V was clipped by 3 bases and J by 2 bases, with 9 bases between them. CDR1 and CDR2 from the germline V gene are MDHEN and SYDVKM. This CDR3 region has 14 residues.

The chain employs TRBV28 and TRBJ2-5; TRBD2 agrees at 11 bases. This CDR3 is 18 amino acids long. Trimming at V came to 4 bases and at J to 0 bases, leaving 10 bases not matched to a gene. Germline CDR1 reads MDHEN; CDR2 reads SYDVKM. The CDR3 is CASSSYLAGGTYQETQYF. CDR3 DNA: TGTGCCAGCAGTTCATATTTAGCGGGAGGGACGTACCAAGAGACCCAGTACTTC.

This chain connects TRBV30 to TRBJ1-4; 10 nucleotides align to TRBD1. J was trimmed by 0 bases and V by 2 bases; bases with no gene match: 3. The CDR3 covers 16 residues. Germline V gives CDR1 GTSNPN, CDR2 SVGIG (reference sequence). The CDR3 region is CAWSLGQGATNEKLFF. CDR3 nucleotides: TGTGCCTGGAGTCTTGGACAGGGGGCAACTAATGAAAAACTGTTTTTT.

The rearrangement links TRBV18 to TRBJ1-2, with 10 bases that match TRBD1. V was clipped by 4 bases and J by 7 bases; unmatched bases: 6. Germline assignment: CDR1 KGHSH and CDR2 LQKENI. This CDR3 spans 14 amino acids. The CDR3 DNA is TGTGCCAGCTCACTCGGGACAGGGGCGGCTGGCTACACCTTC. Its protein product is CASSLGTGAAGYTF.

The CDR3, as DNA: TGTGCCAGCAGTCGCCCTGGCAACTATGGCTACACCTTC. Protein: CASSRPGNYGYTF. The V and J genes are TRBV12-3 or TRBV12-4 and TRBJ1-2; the D is unclear. CDR3 size: 13 residues. Trimming removed 5 bases at V and 2 bases at J, with 9 bases between.

The V gene is TRBV2, the J gene TRBJ2-2, with 11 bases that match TRBD1. Germline CDR1 is SNHLY and CDR2 is FYNNEI. V shed 6 bases and J 3 bases; nucleotides not matched to a gene: 6. This CDR3 comprises 16 residues. The CDR3 is CASRRTGGRDTGELFF. The CDR3 DNA reads as TGTGCCAGCAGGAGGACAGGGGGCCGTGACACCGGGGAGCTGTTTTTT.

Comment on this clone: The CDR3 does not end in the conserved phenylalanine or tryptophan, so this is likely a read error. No DNA is shown, since the ends of the CDR3 on it are uncertain; the CDR3 is the one TCRdb lists. This sequence joins TRBV3-1 (or the pseudogene TRBV3-2) and TRBJ1-1; the table gives TRBD1 as D, unverified against the DNA. Germline V lookup: CDR1 LGHDT, CDR2 YNNKEL (reference sequence). The length of the CDR3 is 12 amino acids, counting both ends. CDR3 in amino acids: CASSQEDRRLNL.

The chain is built from TRBV6-1 and TRBJ2-7, with D uncertain. Per the germline V gene, CDR1 is MNHNS and CDR2 is SASEGT. This CDR3 contains 12 residues. The germline V and J ends were trimmed by 3 bases and 1 base, with 4 bases remaining between them. Here the CDR3 reads CASSESSYEQYF. DNA of the CDR3: TGTGCCAGCAGTGAGTCTTCCTACGAGCAGTACTTC.

The V gene is TRBV5-6, the J gene TRBJ1-1; 7 bases fit TRBD1. The CDR3 contains 12 residues. V lost 1 base to trimming and J lost 8 bases; unmatched junction nucleotides: 2. Per the germline V gene, CDR1 is SGHDT and CDR2 is YYEEEE. The CDR3 DNA reads as TGTGCCAGCAGCTTGCTGACAGGGGAAGCTTTCTTT. Translating gives CASSLLTGEAFF.

This chain connects TRBV10-1 to TRBJ1-1, with TRBD1 identical over 9 bases. The CDR3 is 17 amino acids. V trimming: 7 bases; J trimming: 0 bases; junction bases outside the gene matches: 12. The germline gives CDR1 WNHNN, CDR2 SYGVQD (reference sequence). The CDR3 DNA follows: TGCGCCAGCAACGACCGGGACAGGGCGTTCATGAACACTGAAGCTTTCTTT. Encoded protein: CASNDRDRAFMNTEAFF.

This chain uses TRBV4-1 with TRBJ2-7, with D perhaps TRBD1 (6 bases). The CDR3 loop spans 15 amino acids. Trimming pared 1 base from V and 2 bases from J, leaving 12 bases between. The germline V gene encodes CDR1 MGHRA and CDR2 YSYEKL. The chain's CDR3 is CASSQGGRGPYEQYF. Here the CDR3 DNA reads TGCGCCAGCAGCCAAGGTGGCAGGGGACCCTACGAGCAGTACTTC.

J is TRBJ2-2 and V is TRBV7-2; D gene unclear. The germline V gene has CDR1 SGHTA and CDR2 FQGNSA. Between the trimmed V and J ends, which lost 1 base and 6 bases, there was a span of 12 bases. The CDR3 spans 15 residues. The CDR3 spells CASSLVPGSAGELFF. The DNA of the CDR3 is TGTGCCAGCAGCTTAGTCCCCGGGTCTGCCGGGGAGCTGTTTTTT.

This clone has a single count. The chain couples TRBV7-3 to TRBJ2-1; TRBD1 matches at 7 bases. In germline, CDR1 is SGHTA, CDR2 FQGTGA. The V gene end was trimmed by 1 base and the J gene end by 6 bases; junction bases not matched to a gene: 15. The CDR3 consists of 18 residues. CDR3 in DNA: TGTGCCAGCAGCTTAAAGGTGGGACACAGGGGTACGACCAATGAGCAGTTCTTC. Translated, it gives CASSLKVGHRGTTNEQFF. Supplemented by reference TRBV7-3 and TRBJ2-1, the full variable domain reads GAGVSQTPSNKVTEKGKYVELRCDPISGHTALYWYRQSLGQGPEFLIYFQGTGAADDSGLPNDRFFAVRPEGSVSTLKIQRTERGDSAVYLCASSLKVGHRGTTNEQFFGPGTRLTVL.

The V gene is TRBV5-5, the J gene TRBJ2-5; 8 bases map to TRBD2. The CDR3 is 14 amino acids. Germline assignment: CDR1 SGHKS and CDR2 YYEKEE (reference sequence). V was pared by 2 bases and J by 3 bases, with 3 bases of the junction left unmatched. CDR3 sequence reads: CASSLRAGEETQYF. For the CDR3, the DNA is TGTGCCAGCAGCTTAAGAGCGGGGGAAGAGACCCAGTACTTC.

The V call is TRBV30, the J call TRBJ1-2, with D possibly TRBD1 on 5 matching bases. The V end was cut by 4 bases, the J end by 8 bases, with 14 bases between. Germline-derived CDR1 and CDR2 are GTSNPN and SVGIG (reference sequence). The CDR3 loop spans 12 amino acids. The CDR3 sequence is CAWMRRGLGYTF. The CDR3 DNA reads as TGTGCCTGGATGAGGAGGGGTCTGGGCTACACCTTC.

The V call is TRBV30, the J call TRBJ2-7, with D possibly matching TRBD1 (5 bases). V was cut by 5 bases and J by 2 bases, with 7 bases left in between. This CDR3 comprises 11 residues. Germline values: CDR1 GTSNPN, CDR2 SVGIG (reference sequence). CDR3 nucleotides: TGTGCCTGGGACAGCACCTACGAGCAGTACTTC. Protein sequence: CAWDSTYEQYF.

The genes are TRBV19 and TRBJ2-3, with TRBD2 as a possible D gene (6 bases). The CDR3 covers 15 residues. V was clipped by 3 bases and J by 1 base, with 11 bases between them. Germline-derived CDR1 and CDR2 are LNHDA and SQIVND (reference sequence). CDR3 DNA: TGTGCCAGTAGTATCACGTCTAGCGGCACAGATACGCAGTATTTT. Amino acid sequence: CASSITSSGTDTQYF.

The chain employs TRBV6-5 and TRBJ1-3, with 8 bases identical to TRBD1. Germline loops: CDR1 MNHEY, CDR2 SVGAGI. CDR3 size: 14 residues. V gave up 6 bases and J gave up 5 bases; unmatched junction bases: 6. The DNA for the CDR3 is TGTGCCAGCAGGACCCCAGGGGGCAGAAACACCATATATTTT. Its translation: CASRTPGGRNTIYF.

The CDR3 bases are TGCGCCAGCAGCATAGGGCAGGGCGTACCTAACGAGCAGTACTTC. The encoded protein is CASSIGQGVPNEQYF. The rearrangement joins TRBV4-1 to TRBJ2-7; D is possibly TRBD1 (5 bases). CDR1 MGHRA and CDR2 YSYEKL come from the germline V gene. This CDR3 has 15 amino acids. Trimming shortened V by 5 bases and J by 5 bases, and 19 bases separated the two germline ends.

The rearrangement joins TRBV5-1 to TRBJ1-1; D is possibly TRBD1 (5 bases). V dropped 0 bases and J dropped 0 bases, with 12 bases sitting between them. The V gene's germline CDR1 is SGHRS and CDR2 YFSETQ. There are 16 residues in the CDR3. The CDR3 coding sequence is TGCGCCAGCAGCTTGGACGCCCGGACACTGAACACTGAAGCTTTCTTT. Its translation is CASSLDARTLNTEAFF.

The rearrangement joins TRBV6-6 to TRBJ1-5, with a weak D call TRBD1 (5 bases). Germline V CDR1 and CDR2: MNHNY, SVGAGI (reference sequence). This CDR3 contains 15 residues. The V and J ends lost 2 bases and 2 bases respectively, with 10 bases between them. The CDR3 loop reads CASSYGRVRNQPQHF. In DNA, the CDR3 is TGTGCCAGCAGTTACGGCAGGGTTCGCAATCAGCCCCAGCATTTT.

The chain is built from TRBV7-2 and TRBJ2-7; TRBD2 matches 10 bases. This CDR3 contains 18 residues. Trimming cost V 2 bases and J 3 bases; bases outside gene matches: 13. Germline V gene sequence: CDR1 SGHTA, CDR2 FQGNSA. The CDR3 spells CASSLWPSGGPTLYEQYF. CDR3 coding DNA: TGTGCCAGCAGCTTATGGCCTAGCGGGGGACCCACACTCTACGAGCAGTACTTC.

This clone was counted once. The chain carries TRBV6-6 and TRBJ1-1; 8 nucleotides line up with TRBD1. There are 14 residues in the CDR3. J lost 1 base, V lost 6 bases, and 4 bases had no gene match. CDR1 is MNHNY and CDR2 is SVGAGI in the germline V gene (reference sequence). CDR3 nucleotide sequence: TGTGCCAGCAGATTCGGACAGGGGAACACTGAAGCTTTCTTT. Translating gives CASRFGQGNTEAFF.

The rearrangement links TRBV28 to TRBJ2-3, with a tentative D call TRBD1 (6 bases). The CDR3 is 16 amino acids. Trimming stripped 6 bases from V and 0 bases from J, with 16 bases between. Germline assignment: CDR1 MDHEN and CDR2 SYDVKM. The CDR3 reads CASRLAGVPSTDTQYF. Written as DNA, the CDR3 is TGTGCCAGCAGGTTGGCAGGGGTGCCGAGCACAGATACGCAGTATTTT.

J is TRBJ1-1 and V is TRBV7-2; D might be TRBD1 (5 bases). Germline values: CDR1 SGHTA, CDR2 FQGNSA. This CDR3 region has 13 residues. Between the trimmed V and J ends, which lost 7 bases and 5 bases, there was a span of 14 bases. This chain's CDR3 is CASTQQGGTEAFF. The CDR3 DNA reads TGTGCCAGCACCCAGCAGGGCGGAACTGAAGCTTTCTTT. Filled out from reference TRBV7-2 and TRBJ1-1, the complete variable domain reads GAGVSQSPSNKVTEKGKDVELRCDPISGHTALYWYRQSLGQGLEFLIYFQGNSAPDKSGLPSDRFSAERTGGSVSTLTIQRTQQEDSAVYLCASTQQGGTEAFFGQGTRLTVV.

This chain connects TRBV28 to TRBJ1-2; D not certain. Per the germline V gene, CDR1 is MDHEN and CDR2 is SYDVKM. V dropped 6 bases and J dropped 4 bases, with 15 bases sitting between them. CDR3 length equals 14 residues. CDR3 nucleotides: TGTGCCAGCAGCCGGGGTACCAGCCCCTATGGCTACACCTTC. Protein sequence: CASSRGTSPYGYTF.

The rearrangement joins TRBV5-6 to TRBJ1-5; D gene uncertain. Deletions cut 1 base from V and 4 bases from J, with 12 bases between. CDR3 size: 15 residues. From germline, CDR1 is SGHDT and CDR2 YYEEEE. CDR3 sequence: CASSLRPGGNQPQHF. The CDR3 coding sequence is TGTGCCAGCAGCTTGCGGCCGGGAGGAAATCAGCCCCAGCATTTT.

The chain joins TRBV5-4 to TRBJ1-2; weak D call: TRBD1 (5 bases). V shed 4 bases and J shed 4 bases, with 23 bases lying between them. The germline V gene encodes CDR1 SGHNT and CDR2 YYREEE (reference sequence). This CDR3 has 17 residues. This CDR3 reads CASSDWTDGGTVYGYTF. The DNA for the CDR3 is TGTGCCAGCAGCGATTGGACCGATGGAGGGACTGTCTATGGCTACACCTTC.

This clone came up a few times. The chain has TRBV6-5 and TRBJ2-5, with TRBD2 matching 7 bases. The CDR3 length is 16 residues. After removal of 2 bases from V and 1 base from J, the junction contained 7 bases not matched to a gene. The germline V gene encodes CDR1 MNHEY and CDR2 SVGAGI. The CDR3 coding sequence is TGTGCCAGCAGTTACGCAAGACTAGCAACCCAAGAGACCCAGTACTTC. Amino acids: CASSYARLATQETQYF.

The genes are TRBV5-1 and TRBJ2-3, with a possible D match to TRBD1 (6 bases). Per the germline V gene, CDR1 is SGHRS and CDR2 is YFSETQ. The CDR3 loop spans 13 amino acids. Trimming cost V 3 bases and J 6 bases, with 11 bases left between them. The CDR3: CASSYYQGDTQYF. The CDR3 DNA is TGCGCCAGCAGCTACTATCAGGGGGATACGCAGTATTTT.